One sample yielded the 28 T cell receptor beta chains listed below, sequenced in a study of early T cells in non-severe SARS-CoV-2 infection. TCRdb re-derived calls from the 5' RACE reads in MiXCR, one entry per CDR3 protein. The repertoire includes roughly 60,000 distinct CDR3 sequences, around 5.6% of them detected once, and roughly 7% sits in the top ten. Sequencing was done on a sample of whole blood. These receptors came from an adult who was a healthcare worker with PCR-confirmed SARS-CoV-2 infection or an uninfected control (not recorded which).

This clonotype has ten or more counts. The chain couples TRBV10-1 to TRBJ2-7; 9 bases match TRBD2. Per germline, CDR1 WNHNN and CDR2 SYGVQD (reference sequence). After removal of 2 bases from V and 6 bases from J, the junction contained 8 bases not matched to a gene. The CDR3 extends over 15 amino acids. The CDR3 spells CASSERGTSLFEQYF. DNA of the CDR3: TGCGCCAGCAGTGAGAGGGGGACTAGCTTGTTCGAGCAGTACTTC.

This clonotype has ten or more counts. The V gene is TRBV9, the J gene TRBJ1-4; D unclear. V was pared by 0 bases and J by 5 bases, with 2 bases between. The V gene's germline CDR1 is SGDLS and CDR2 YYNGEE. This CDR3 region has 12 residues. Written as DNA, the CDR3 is TGTGCCAGCAGCGTAGAGAATGAAAAACTGTTTTTT. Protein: CASSVENEKLFF.

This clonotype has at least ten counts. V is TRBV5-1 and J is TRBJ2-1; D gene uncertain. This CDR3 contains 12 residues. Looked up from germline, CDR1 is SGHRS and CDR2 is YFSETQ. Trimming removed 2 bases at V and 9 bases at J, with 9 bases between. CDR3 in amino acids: CASSFDVSEQFF. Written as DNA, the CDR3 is TGCGCCAGCAGCTTCGATGTTAGTGAGCAGTTCTTC.

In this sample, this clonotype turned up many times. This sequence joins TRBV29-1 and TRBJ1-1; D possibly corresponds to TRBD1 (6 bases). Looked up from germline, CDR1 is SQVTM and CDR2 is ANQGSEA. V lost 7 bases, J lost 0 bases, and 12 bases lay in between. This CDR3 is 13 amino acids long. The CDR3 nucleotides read TGCAGCGGACAAAGGGACATGAACACTGAAGCTTTCTTT. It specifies CSGQRDMNTEAFF.

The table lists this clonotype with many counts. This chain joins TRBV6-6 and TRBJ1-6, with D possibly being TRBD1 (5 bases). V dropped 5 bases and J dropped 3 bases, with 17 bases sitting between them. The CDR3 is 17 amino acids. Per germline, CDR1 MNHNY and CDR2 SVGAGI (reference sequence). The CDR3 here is CASSTTGMGVYNSPLHF. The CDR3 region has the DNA TGTGCCAGCAGTACCACAGGCATGGGGGTCTATAATTCACCCCTCCACTTT.

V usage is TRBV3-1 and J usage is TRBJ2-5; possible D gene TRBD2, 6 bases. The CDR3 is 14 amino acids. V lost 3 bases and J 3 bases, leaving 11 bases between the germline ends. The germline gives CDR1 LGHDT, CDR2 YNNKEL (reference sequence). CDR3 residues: CASSHQGLEETQYF. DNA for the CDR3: TGTGCCAGCAGCCACCAGGGACTTGAAGAGACCCAGTACTTC.

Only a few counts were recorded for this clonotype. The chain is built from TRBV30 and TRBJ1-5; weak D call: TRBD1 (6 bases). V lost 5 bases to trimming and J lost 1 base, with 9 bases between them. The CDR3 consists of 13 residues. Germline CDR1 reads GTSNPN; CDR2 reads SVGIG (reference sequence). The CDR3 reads CAWDTGSNQPQHF. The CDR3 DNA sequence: TGTGCCTGGGACACAGGGAGCAATCAGCCCCAGCATTTT.

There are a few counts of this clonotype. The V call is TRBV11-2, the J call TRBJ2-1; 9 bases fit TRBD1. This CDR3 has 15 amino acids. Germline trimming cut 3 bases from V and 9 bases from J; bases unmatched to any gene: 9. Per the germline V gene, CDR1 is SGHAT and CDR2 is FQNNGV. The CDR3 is CASSFRGQGEVEQFF. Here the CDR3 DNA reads TGTGCCAGCAGCTTCCGGGGACAGGGAGAGGTTGAGCAGTTCTTC.

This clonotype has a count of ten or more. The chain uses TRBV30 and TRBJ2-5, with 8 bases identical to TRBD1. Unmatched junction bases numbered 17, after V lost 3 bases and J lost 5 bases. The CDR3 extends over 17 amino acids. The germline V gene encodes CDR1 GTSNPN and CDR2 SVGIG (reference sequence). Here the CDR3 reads CAWRETHSWTGRETQYF. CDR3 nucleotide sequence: TGTGCCTGGAGGGAAACCCACAGCTGGACAGGGAGGGAGACCCAGTACTTC.

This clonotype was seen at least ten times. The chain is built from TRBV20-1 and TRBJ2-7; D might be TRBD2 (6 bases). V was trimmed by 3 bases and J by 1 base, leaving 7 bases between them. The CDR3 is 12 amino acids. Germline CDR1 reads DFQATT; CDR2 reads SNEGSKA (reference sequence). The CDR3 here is CSASRESYEQYF. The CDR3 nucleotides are TGCAGTGCTAGCCGGGAGTCCTACGAGCAGTACTTC.

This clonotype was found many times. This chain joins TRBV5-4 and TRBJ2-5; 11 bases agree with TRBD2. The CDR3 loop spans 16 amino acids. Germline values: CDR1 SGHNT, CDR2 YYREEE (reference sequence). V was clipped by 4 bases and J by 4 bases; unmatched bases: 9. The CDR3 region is CASSTSLAGGGETQYF. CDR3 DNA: TGTGCCAGCAGCACATCCTTAGCGGGAGGGGGAGAGACCCAGTACTTC.

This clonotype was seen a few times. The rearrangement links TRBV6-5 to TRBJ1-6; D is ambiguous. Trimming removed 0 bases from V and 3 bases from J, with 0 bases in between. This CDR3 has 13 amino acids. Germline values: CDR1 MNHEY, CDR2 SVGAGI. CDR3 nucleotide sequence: TGTGCCAGCAGTTACTCCTATAATTCACCCCTCCACTTT. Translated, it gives CASSYSYNSPLHF.

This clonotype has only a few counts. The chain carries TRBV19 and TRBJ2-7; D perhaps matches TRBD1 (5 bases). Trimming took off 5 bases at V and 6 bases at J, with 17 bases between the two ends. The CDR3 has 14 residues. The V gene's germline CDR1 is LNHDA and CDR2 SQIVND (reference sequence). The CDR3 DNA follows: TGTGCCAGTAGTTCCTCCTGGCAGGGTGGCGAGCAGTACTTC. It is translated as CASSSSWQGGEQYF.

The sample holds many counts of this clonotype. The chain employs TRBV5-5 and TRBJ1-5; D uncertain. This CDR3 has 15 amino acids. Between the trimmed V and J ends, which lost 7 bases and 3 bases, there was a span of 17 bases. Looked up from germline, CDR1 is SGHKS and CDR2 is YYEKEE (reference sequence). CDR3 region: CASVKDRTVNQPQHF. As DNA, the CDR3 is TGTGCCAGCGTAAAGGACCGGACTGTCAATCAGCCCCAGCATTTT. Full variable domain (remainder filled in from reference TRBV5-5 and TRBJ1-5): DAGVTQSPTHLIKTRGQQVTLRCSPISGHKSVSWYQQVLGQGPQFIFQYYEKEERGRGNFPDRFSARQFPNYSSELNVNALLLGDSALYLCASVKDRTVNQPQHFGDGTRLSIL.

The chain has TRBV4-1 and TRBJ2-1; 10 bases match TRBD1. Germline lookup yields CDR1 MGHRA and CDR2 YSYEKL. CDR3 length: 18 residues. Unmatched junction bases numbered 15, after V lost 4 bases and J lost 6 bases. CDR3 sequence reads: CASSLLGLRQGASNEQFF. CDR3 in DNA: TGCGCCAGCAGCCTCTTGGGCCTGAGACAGGGGGCTAGCAATGAGCAGTTCTTC.

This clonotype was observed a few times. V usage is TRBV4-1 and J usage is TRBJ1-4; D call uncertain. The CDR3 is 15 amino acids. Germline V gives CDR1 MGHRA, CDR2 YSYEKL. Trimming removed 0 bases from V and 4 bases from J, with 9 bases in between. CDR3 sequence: CASSQDGVDNEKLFF. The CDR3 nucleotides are TGCGCCAGCAGCCAAGATGGGGTAGATAATGAAAAACTGTTTTTT.

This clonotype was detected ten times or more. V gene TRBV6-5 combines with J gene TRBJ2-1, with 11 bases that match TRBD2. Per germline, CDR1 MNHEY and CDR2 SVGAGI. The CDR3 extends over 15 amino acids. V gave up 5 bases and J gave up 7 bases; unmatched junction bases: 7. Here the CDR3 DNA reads TGTGCCAGCAGTCCCATAGCGGGGGGGGTTAATGAGCAGTTCTTC. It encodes CASSPIAGGVNEQFF.

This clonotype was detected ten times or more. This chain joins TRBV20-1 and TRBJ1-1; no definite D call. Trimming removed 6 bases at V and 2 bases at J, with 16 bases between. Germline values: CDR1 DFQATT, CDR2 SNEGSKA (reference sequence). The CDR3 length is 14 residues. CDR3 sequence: CSAVRRGLNTEAFF. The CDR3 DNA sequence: TGCAGTGCCGTTAGAAGAGGGCTAAACACTGAAGCTTTCTTT.

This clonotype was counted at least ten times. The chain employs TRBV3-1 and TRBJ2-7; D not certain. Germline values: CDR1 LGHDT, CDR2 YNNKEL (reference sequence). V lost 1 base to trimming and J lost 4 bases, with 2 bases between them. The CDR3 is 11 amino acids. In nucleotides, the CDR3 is TGTGCCAGCAGCCAAGGATACGAGCAGTACTTC. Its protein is CASSQGYEQYF.

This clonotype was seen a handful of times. CDR3 nucleotides: TGTGCCAGCAGTTCCACCGGGGTTAGCTCACCCCTCCACTTT. Amino acids: CASSSTGVSSPLHF. The chain employs TRBV6-2 or TRBV6-3 and TRBJ1-6; no clear D. This CDR3 is 14 amino acids long. The V gene lost 4 bases and the J gene lost 10 bases, with 14 bases spanning the gap. Germline CDR1 is MNHEY and CDR2 is SVGEGT.

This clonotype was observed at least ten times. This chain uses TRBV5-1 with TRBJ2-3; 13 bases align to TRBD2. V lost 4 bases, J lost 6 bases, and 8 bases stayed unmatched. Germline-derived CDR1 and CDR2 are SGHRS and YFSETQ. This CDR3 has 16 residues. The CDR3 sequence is CASSLTSGGPADTQYF. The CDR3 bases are TGCGCCAGCAGCCTGACTAGCGGGGGGCCGGCGGATACGCAGTATTTT.

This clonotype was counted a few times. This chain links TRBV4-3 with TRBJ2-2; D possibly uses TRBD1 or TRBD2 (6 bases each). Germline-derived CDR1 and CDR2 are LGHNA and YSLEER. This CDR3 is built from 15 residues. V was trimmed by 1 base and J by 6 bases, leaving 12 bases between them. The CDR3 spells CASSQVEGGPGELFF. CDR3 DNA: TGCGCCAGCAGCCAAGTCGAGGGGGGCCCCGGGGAGCTGTTTTTT.

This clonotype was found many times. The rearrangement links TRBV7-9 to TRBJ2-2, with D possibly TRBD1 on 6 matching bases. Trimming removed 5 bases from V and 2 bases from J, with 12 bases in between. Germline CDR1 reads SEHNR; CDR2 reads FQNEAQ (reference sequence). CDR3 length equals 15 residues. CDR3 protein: CASSTWGHNTGELFF. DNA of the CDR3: TGTGCCAGCAGCACCTGGGGACATAACACCGGGGAGCTGTTTTTT.

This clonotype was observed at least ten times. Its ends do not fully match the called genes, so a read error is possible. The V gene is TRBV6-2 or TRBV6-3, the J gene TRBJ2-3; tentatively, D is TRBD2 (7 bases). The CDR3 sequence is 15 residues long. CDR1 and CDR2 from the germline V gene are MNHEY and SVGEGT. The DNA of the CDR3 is TGTGCCAGCAGCTACTCTGGCGGGGGCGCAGATACGCAGTATTTT. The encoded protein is CASSYSGGGADTQYF.

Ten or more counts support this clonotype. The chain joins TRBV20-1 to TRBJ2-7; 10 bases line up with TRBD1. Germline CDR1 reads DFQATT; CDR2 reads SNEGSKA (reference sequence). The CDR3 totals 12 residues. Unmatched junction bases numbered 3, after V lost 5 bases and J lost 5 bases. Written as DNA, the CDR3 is TGCAGTGCTCCGGACAGGGGGGACGAGCAGTACTTC. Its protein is CSAPDRGDEQYF.

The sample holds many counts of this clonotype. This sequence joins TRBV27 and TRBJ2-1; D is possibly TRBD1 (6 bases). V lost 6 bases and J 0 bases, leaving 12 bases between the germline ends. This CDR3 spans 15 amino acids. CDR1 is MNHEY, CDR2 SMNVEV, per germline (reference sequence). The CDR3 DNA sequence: TGTGCCAGCAGCCCTGACAGGATCTCCTACAATGAGCAGTTCTTC. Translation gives CASSPDRISYNEQFF.

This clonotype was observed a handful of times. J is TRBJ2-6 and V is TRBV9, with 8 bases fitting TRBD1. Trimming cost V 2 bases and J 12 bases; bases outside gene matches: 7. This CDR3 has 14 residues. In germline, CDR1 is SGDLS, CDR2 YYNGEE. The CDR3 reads CASSVSGQAGVLTF. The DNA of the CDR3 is TGTGCCAGCAGCGTCTCGGGACAGGCAGGCGTCCTGACTTTC.

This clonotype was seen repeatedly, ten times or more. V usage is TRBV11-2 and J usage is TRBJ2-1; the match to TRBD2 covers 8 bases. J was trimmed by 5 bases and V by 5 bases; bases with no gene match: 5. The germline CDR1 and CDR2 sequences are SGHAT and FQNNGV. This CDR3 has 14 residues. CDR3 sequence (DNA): TGTGCCAGCAGCCGACTAGCGACAAACAATGAGCAGTTCTTC. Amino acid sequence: CASSRLATNNEQFF.